The entry that follows covers one TCR beta chain sequence. Its specificity is not known. These data originate in a study of cytotoxic CD8 clonotypes in ibrutinib-treated CLL. Overall study context: The study included approximately 10 relapsed/refractory and 15 treatment-naive patients; about 17 had IGHV unmutated disease. Notes on the study in general: Before falling back toward baseline at progression, clonality had risen at the time of ibrutinib response.

Frozen PBMC stocks contributed approximately 2.1 micrograms of genomic DNA to the TCR beta libraries. CDR3 length equals 13 residues. V lost 4 bases to trimming and J lost 3 bases, with 12 bases between them. Germline CDR1 SQVTM, CDR2 ANQGSEA. Using immunoSEQ multiplex PCR, the repertoire was profiled, and TCRdb retains in-frame clones only, with some absent. The data hold hundreds of thousands of clones, with around four fifths observed a single time. The rearrangement joins TRBV29-1 to TRBJ2-5; no clear D. The TCR sequence derives from a human donor with chronic lymphocytic leukemia. Sample: PBMCs, taken before ibrutinib treatment. This CDR3 is CSVAFPGKETQYF. CDR3 in DNA: TGCAGCGTTGCATTCCCAGGAAAAGAGACCCAGTACTTC.